Each of the 25 T cell receptor beta chains below was sequenced from the same sample in a study of identical twins. Each CDR3 protein is one row after TCRdb ran MiXCR on the 5' RACE reads. The table shows 260,000 or so distinct CDR3 sequences, with around 7.6% occurring only once. These same records also appear under a second study, on yellow fever vaccine responses in identical twins.

What was sequenced was CD8+ T cells sorted from blood. These receptors all come from a woman younger than 35 in good health.

V is TRBV20-1 and J is TRBJ2-5; D may be TRBD2 (5 bases). Trimming took off 3 bases at V and 1 base at J, with 9 bases between the two ends. Per germline, CDR1 DFQATT and CDR2 SNEGSKA (reference sequence). The CDR3 contains 13 residues. The CDR3 DNA sequence: TGCAGTGCTAGGGGAGCTTCCCAAGAGACCCAGTACTTC. This sequence encodes CSARGASQETQYF.

The table lists this clonotype with many counts. This sequence joins TRBV20-1 and TRBJ2-7; TRBD1 is a possible D gene (5 bases). The length of the CDR3 is 13 residues. The ends were cut back, 5 bases at V and 3 bases at J, with 14 bases in the middle. From germline, CDR1 is DFQATT and CDR2 SNEGSKA (reference sequence). CDR3 bases: TGCAGTGCTTACGGACACCACAACTACGAGCAGTACTTC. As protein: CSAYGHHNYEQYF.

This clonotype was found many times. This rearrangement joins TRBV7-9 to TRBJ2-7; the D gene is possibly TRBD2 (6 bases). Looked up from germline, CDR1 is SEHNR and CDR2 is FQNEAQ (reference sequence). The CDR3 is 15 amino acids. V lost 4 bases and J 1 base, leaving 14 bases between the germline ends. CDR3: CASSSPASESYEQYF. The CDR3 DNA reads TGTGCCAGCAGCTCACCGGCTAGCGAATCCTACGAGCAGTACTTC. The complete variable domain, with remaining parts taken from reference TRBV7-9 and TRBJ2-7, reads DTGVSQNPRHKITKRGQNVTFRCDPISEHNRLYWYRQTLGQGPEFLTYFQNEAQLEKSRLLSDRFSAERPKGSFSTLEIQRTEQGDSAMYLCASSSPASESYEQYFGPGTRLTVT.

This clonotype was found a few times. This chain uses TRBV24-1 with TRBJ2-5, with unresolved D. Germline lookup yields CDR1 KGHDR and CDR2 SFDVKD. The V end lost 4 bases, the J end lost 1 base, and 9 bases lay between the germline ends. The CDR3 is 14 residues long. The CDR3 DNA reads as TGTGCCACCAGTGAACCGGACGCCCAAGAGACCCAGTACTTC. Residues: CATSEPDAQETQYF.

This clonotype was recorded many times. The rearrangement joins TRBV12-5 to TRBJ1-2; D might be TRBD1 (5 bases). Germline lookup yields CDR1 LGHNT and CDR2 FRNRAP. This CDR3 has 14 amino acids. Trimming took 3 bases from V and 4 from J, leaving 12 bases between them. CDR3 in amino acids: CASGFRPTVYGYTF. CDR3 in DNA: TGTGCTAGTGGTTTTCGTCCGACAGTCTATGGCTACACCTTC.

Only a few counts were recorded for this clonotype. This chain joins TRBV7-9 and TRBJ2-1; D is possibly TRBD1 (6 bases). The CDR3 length is 12 residues. V dropped 4 bases and J dropped 11 bases, with 12 bases sitting between them. CDR1 is SEHNR, CDR2 FQNEAQ, per germline (reference sequence). The CDR3 sequence is CASSWGPAQQFF. The CDR3 bases are TGTGCCAGCAGCTGGGGGCCTGCTCAGCAGTTCTTC.

This clonotype was counted between two and nine times. The chain employs TRBV20-1 and TRBJ1-1; D is unclear. Germline loops: CDR1 DFQATT, CDR2 SNEGSKA (reference sequence). V was trimmed by 3 bases and J by 6 bases, leaving 8 bases between them. This CDR3 has 11 amino acids. The CDR3 DNA reads TGCAGTGCTAGGGGTATTGCTGAAGCTTTCTTT. Protein sequence: CSARGIAEAFF.

This clonotype occurred many times. The V and J genes are TRBV5-1 and TRBJ2-1; 7 nucleotides match TRBD2. J lost 6 bases, V lost 0 bases, and 3 bases had no gene match. The CDR3 spans 14 residues. Germline CDR1 is SGHRS and CDR2 is YFSETQ. CDR3 in amino acids: CASSLAGGVNEQFF. The DNA for the CDR3 is TGCGCCAGCAGCTTGGCGGGAGGAGTCAATGAGCAGTTCTTC.

The sample holds many counts of this clonotype. This chain uses TRBV4-1 with TRBJ1-5, with 9 positions matching TRBD1. The CDR3 consists of 17 residues. With V trimmed by 0 bases and J by 7 bases, 10 bases remained unmatched. Germline CDR1 MGHRA, CDR2 YSYEKL. CDR3 sequence (DNA): TGCGCCAGCAGCCAAGATATACCGACAGGGGGTAACCAGCCCCAGCATTTT. Translation: CASSQDIPTGGNQPQHF.

In its sample, this clonotype was seen many times. V gene TRBV24-1 combines with J gene TRBJ2-2; TRBD1 agrees at 7 bases. There are 15 residues in the CDR3. Germline lookup yields CDR1 KGHDR and CDR2 SFDVKD. Unmatched junction bases numbered 7, after V lost 7 bases and J lost 3 bases. The chain's CDR3 is CATSDGQVDTGELFF. CDR3 in DNA: TGTGCCACCAGCGACGGACAGGTTGACACCGGGGAGCTGTTTTTT.

Ten or more counts support this clonotype. V gene TRBV7-9 combines with J gene TRBJ1-1; D gene unclear. Trimming removed 4 bases from V and 0 bases from J, with 9 bases in between. CDR1 and CDR2 (germline): SEHNR, FQNEAQ (reference sequence). The CDR3 sequence is 14 residues long. CDR3 amino acids: CASSSRTMNTEAFF. In nucleotides, the CDR3 is TGTGCCAGCAGCTCTCGGACCATGAACACTGAAGCTTTCTTT.

This clonotype was counted between two and nine times. The V and J genes are TRBV7-8 and TRBJ2-7, with 7 bases matching TRBD1. The germline gives CDR1 SGHVS, CDR2 FQNEAQ. The length of the CDR3 is 15 residues. V shed 5 bases, J shed 5 bases, and the junction held 12 bases outside the gene matches. CDR3 DNA sequence: TGTGCCAGCAGCCTGCACCCCGGGACAGTCGACGAGCAGTACGTC. Translating gives CASSLHPGTVDEQYV.

This clonotype has more than one count but fewer than ten. The chain joins TRBV7-9 to TRBJ1-1, with D possibly being TRBD1 (5 bases). Germline V gives CDR1 SEHNR, CDR2 FQNEAQ (reference sequence). Trimming shortened V by 0 bases and J by 0 bases, and 8 bases separated the two germline ends. This CDR3 has 15 amino acids. The CDR3 coding sequence is TGTGCCAGCAGCTTAGCAACAGGCTTGAACACTGAAGCTTTCTTT. Its protein product is CASSLATGLNTEAFF.

This clonotype was found many times. V and J are TRBV7-9 and TRBJ2-4; tentative D call: TRBD1 (6 bases). V shed 6 bases and J shed 6 bases, with 18 bases lying between them. The length of the CDR3 is 15 residues. Germline CDR1 and CDR2: SEHNR and FQNEAQ (reference sequence). The CDR3 loop is CASSRPGQSGNIQYF. The CDR3 nucleotides read TGTGCCAGCAGTAGACCGGGACAATCAGGAAACATTCAGTACTTC.

The chain links TRBV7-6 to TRBJ2-3, with D unclear. The V end lost 5 bases, the J end lost 5 bases, and 11 bases lay between the germline ends. Germline V CDR1 and CDR2: SGHVS, FNYEAQ. The CDR3 length is 13 residues. CDR3 amino acids: CASSRSAVDTQYF. CDR3 nucleotides: TGTGCCAGCAGCCGGAGCGCGGTAGATACGCAGTATTTT.

The chain employs TRBV12-3 or TRBV12-4 and TRBJ2-3; the D is unclear. V was pared by 2 bases and J by 2 bases, with 11 bases between. This CDR3 contains 15 residues. CDR3 sequence reads: CASSLISPTTDTQYF. The DNA for the CDR3 is TGTGCCAGCAGTTTAATTTCTCCTACCACAGATACGCAGTATTTT.

This clonotype was picked up many times. The CDR3 region has the DNA TGTGCCAGCAGCTCCCTAGCGGGGGGGCTGGAAGAGACCCAGTACTTC. It codes for CASSSLAGGLEETQYF. The gene calls are TRBV7-9 and TRBJ2-5, with 12 bases lining up with TRBD2. V dropped 4 bases and J dropped 3; count of bases not matched to a gene: 6. The CDR3 contains 16 residues. Germline V gene lookup returns CDR1 SEHNR and CDR2 FQNEAQ (reference sequence). Looking up the rest from reference TRBV7-9 and TRBJ2-5 gives the full variable domain: DTGVSQNPRHKITKRGQNVTFRCDPISEHNRLYWYRQTLGQGPEFLTYFQNEAQLEKSRLLSDRFSAERPKGSFSTLEIQRTEQGDSAMYLCASSSLAGGLEETQYFGPGTRLLVL.

This clonotype has just a few counts. V is TRBV27 and J is TRBJ1-2; TRBD1 aligns across 7 bases. This CDR3 comprises 15 residues. V lost 6 bases, J lost 0 bases, and 7 bases stayed unmatched. The germline gives CDR1 MNHEY, CDR2 SMNVEV (reference sequence). The CDR3 DNA follows: TGTGCCAGCAGCCAACAGGACAGGCCTAACTATGGCTACACCTTC. Encoded protein: CASSQQDRPNYGYTF.

This clonotype came up a few times. The rearrangement joins TRBV5-1 to TRBJ2-1, with D unclear. CDR1 SGHRS and CDR2 YFSETQ come from the germline V gene. Deletions cut 4 bases from V and 6 bases from J, with 14 bases between. CDR3 length: 14 residues. CDR3 sequence: CASSLSWKINEQFF. The CDR3 bases are TGCGCCAGCAGCCTCTCGTGGAAAATCAATGAGCAGTTCTTC.

Concerning this clonotype itself: At one end the junction does not follow the germline gene, possibly because of a read error. The J gene is TRBJ2-3, the V gene TRBV7-8; D is undetermined. The CDR3 is made up of 14 amino acids. Germline V gene sequence: CDR1 SGHVS, CDR2 FQNEAQ. The chain's CDR3 is CSSSHDTRTDTQYF. CDR3 nucleotides: TGTTCCAGCAGCCATGATACCCGCACAGATACGCAGTATTTT.

This clonotype was recorded a few times. The chain links TRBV7-9 to TRBJ1-1; D gene uncertain. Between the trimmed V and J ends, which lost 2 bases and 0 bases, there was a span of 7 bases. The germline CDR1 and CDR2 sequences are SEHNR and FQNEAQ (reference sequence). This CDR3 is 14 amino acids long. The CDR3 sequence is CASSLNILNTEAFF. The CDR3 DNA follows: TGTGCCAGCAGCTTAAACATTTTGAACACTGAAGCTTTCTTT. Full variable domain (rest looked up from reference TRBV7-9 and TRBJ1-1): DTGVSQNPRHKITKRGQNVTFRCDPISEHNRLYWYRQTLGQGPEFLTYFQNEAQLEKSRLLSDRFSAERPKGSFSTLEIQRTEQGDSAMYLCASSLNILNTEAFFGQGTRLTVV.

The chain couples TRBV7-2 to TRBJ2-3; 10 nucleotides match TRBD1. Germline-derived CDR1 and CDR2 are SGHTA and FQGNSA. V trimming: 5 bases; J trimming: 4 bases; junction bases outside the gene matches: 6. The CDR3 is 15 residues long. The CDR3 DNA is TGTGCCAGCAGCAAAGACAGGGGGCTGGCAGATACGCAGTATTTT. This codes for CASSKDRGLADTQYF.

The chain carries TRBV7-9 and TRBJ2-7; D remains unclear. The CDR3 is 13 residues long. Trimming removed 5 bases at V and 1 base at J, with 9 bases between. Germline V gene lookup returns CDR1 SEHNR and CDR2 FQNEAQ (reference sequence). CDR3 nucleotide sequence: TGTGCCAGCAGCGACACAGCGTCCTACGAGCAGTACTTC. Protein: CASSDTASYEQYF.

The chain couples TRBV28 to TRBJ2-7; no clear D. V lost 3 bases and J 6 bases, leaving 6 bases between the germline ends. From germline, CDR1 is MDHEN and CDR2 SYDVKM. The CDR3 length is 11 residues. CDR3 coding DNA: TGTGCCAGCAGTTTTGTCGGCGAGCAGTACTTC. Residues: CASSFVGEQYF.

This clonotype appeared many times. The chain combines TRBV5-1 with TRBJ1-2; no reliable D call. CDR1 and CDR2 from the germline V gene are SGHRS and YFSETQ. V lost 3 bases to trimming and J lost 0 bases, with 3 bases between them. CDR3 size: 12 residues. CDR3 sequence: CASSSTNYGYTF. The DNA of the CDR3 is TGCGCCAGCAGCTCCACTAACTATGGCTACACCTTC.